The 5 T cell receptor beta chains given below trace back to one sample, sequenced in a study of blood T cell repertoires in COVID-19. Repertoires were generated with immunoSEQ multiplex PCR, while TCRdb's copy carries only in-frame clones and drops some. Of about 300,000 clones in the sample, 87% were seen once. Sequences were obtained from peripheral blood. All receptors come from a man in his late teens or twenties with active or convalescent COVID-19.

The rearrangement links TRBV7-9 to TRBJ2-7, with 12 bases lining up with TRBD2. Trimming at V came to 5 bases and at J to 0 bases, leaving 5 bases not matched to a gene. The CDR3 is made up of 16 amino acids. The V gene's germline CDR1 is SEHNR and CDR2 FQNEAQ (reference sequence). CDR3 nucleotide sequence: TGTGCCAGCAGCACAGCGACTAGCGGGAGCTCCTACGAGCAGTACTTC. It encodes CASSTATSGSSYEQYF.

The chain couples TRBV7-6 to TRBJ1-1; D may be TRBD1 (5 bases). V shed 3 bases and J shed 4 bases, with 9 bases lying between them. From germline, CDR1 is SGHVS and CDR2 FNYEAQ. This CDR3 contains 13 residues. CDR3 sequence (DNA): TGTGCCAGCAGCTTTGCAGGGATCACTGAAGCTTTCTTT. It yields the protein CASSFAGITEAFF.

The J gene is TRBJ2-1, the V gene TRBV9; D call uncertain. Germline V gene lookup returns CDR1 SGDLS and CDR2 YYNGEE. Trimming removed 4 bases from V and 5 bases from J, with 7 bases in between. The CDR3 is 12 residues long. The CDR3: CASSTSNNEQFF. CDR3 coding DNA: TGTGCCAGCAGCACTTCAAACAATGAGCAGTTCTTC.

Only one count was recorded for this clone. The chain uses TRBV4-1 and TRBJ2-7; 7 nucleotides match TRBD1. Germline CDR1 is MGHRA and CDR2 is YSYEKL. The CDR3 extends over 15 amino acids. The V gene end was trimmed by 4 bases and the J gene end by 0 bases; junction bases not matched to a gene: 6. The CDR3 DNA sequence: TGCGCCAGCAGCCCGGGACAGTTGAGCTCCTACGAGCAGTACTTC. It specifies CASSPGQLSSYEQYF.

The rearrangement uses TRBV9 and TRBJ2-5, with 10 bases identical to TRBD2. CDR1 is SGDLS and CDR2 is YYNGEE in the germline V gene. CDR3 length: 16 amino acids. V lost 6 bases, J lost 1 base, and 9 bases stayed unmatched. CDR3 protein: CASIEVLAGLQETQYF. The CDR3 DNA sequence: TGTGCCAGCATCGAAGTACTAGCGGGGCTCCAAGAGACCCAGTACTTC. Full variable domain (rest looked up from reference TRBV9 and TRBJ2-5): DSGVTQTPKHLITATGQRVTLRCSPRSGDLSVYWYQQSLDQGLQFLIQYYNGEERAKGNILERFSAQQFPDLHSELNLSSLELGDSALYFCASIEVLAGLQETQYFGPGTRLLVL.